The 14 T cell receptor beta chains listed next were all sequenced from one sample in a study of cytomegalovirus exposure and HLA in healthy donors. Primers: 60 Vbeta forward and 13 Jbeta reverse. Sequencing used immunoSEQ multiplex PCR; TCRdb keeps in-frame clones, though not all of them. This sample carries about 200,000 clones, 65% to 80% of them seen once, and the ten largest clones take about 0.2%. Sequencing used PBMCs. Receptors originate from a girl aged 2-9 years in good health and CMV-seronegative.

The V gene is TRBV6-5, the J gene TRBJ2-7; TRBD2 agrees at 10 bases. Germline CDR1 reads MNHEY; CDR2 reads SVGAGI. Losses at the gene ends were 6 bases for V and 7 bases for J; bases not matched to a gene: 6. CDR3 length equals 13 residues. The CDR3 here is CASSRLGLAEQYF. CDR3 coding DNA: TGTGCCAGCAGCCGTTTGGGACTAGCGGAGCAGTACTTC.

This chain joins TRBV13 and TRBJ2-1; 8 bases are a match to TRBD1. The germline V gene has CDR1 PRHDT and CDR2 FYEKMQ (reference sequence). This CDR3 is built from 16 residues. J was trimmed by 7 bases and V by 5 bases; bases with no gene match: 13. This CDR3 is CASSQGGQGSLNEQFF. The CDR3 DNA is TGTGCCAGCAGCCAGGGAGGACAGGGTAGTCTTAATGAGCAGTTCTTC.

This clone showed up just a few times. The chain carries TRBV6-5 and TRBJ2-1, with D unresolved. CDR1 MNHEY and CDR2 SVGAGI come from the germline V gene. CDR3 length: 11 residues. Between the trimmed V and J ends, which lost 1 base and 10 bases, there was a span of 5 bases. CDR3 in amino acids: CASSYYSEQFF. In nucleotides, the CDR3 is TGTGCCAGCAGTTACTACTCCGAGCAGTTCTTC.

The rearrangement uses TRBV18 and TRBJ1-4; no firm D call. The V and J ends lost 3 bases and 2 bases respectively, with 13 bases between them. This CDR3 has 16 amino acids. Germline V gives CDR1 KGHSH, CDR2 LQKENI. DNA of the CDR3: TGTGCCAGCTCACCCAGACGGGCGGGGACTAATGAAAAACTGTTTTTT. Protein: CASSPRRAGTNEKLFF.

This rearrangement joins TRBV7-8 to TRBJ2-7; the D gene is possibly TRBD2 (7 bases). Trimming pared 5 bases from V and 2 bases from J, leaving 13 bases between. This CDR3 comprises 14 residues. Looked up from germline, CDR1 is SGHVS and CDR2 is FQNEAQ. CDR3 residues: CASSRGGGPYEQYF. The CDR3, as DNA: TGTGCCAGCAGCCGAGGGGGGGGGCCCTACGAGCAGTACTTC.

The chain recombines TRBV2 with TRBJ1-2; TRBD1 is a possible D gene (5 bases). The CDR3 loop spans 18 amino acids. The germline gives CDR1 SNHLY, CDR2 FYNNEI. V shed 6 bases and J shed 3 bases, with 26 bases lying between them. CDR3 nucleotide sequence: TGTGCCAGCAGCTACGGGTCGTCGCTTTCGTGGGGGGACTATGGCTACACCTTC. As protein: CASSYGSSLSWGDYGYTF.

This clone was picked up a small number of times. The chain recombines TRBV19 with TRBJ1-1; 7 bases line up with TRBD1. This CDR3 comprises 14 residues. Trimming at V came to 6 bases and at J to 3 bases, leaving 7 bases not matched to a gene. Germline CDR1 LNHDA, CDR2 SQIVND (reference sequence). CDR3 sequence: CASSPGTAHTEAFF. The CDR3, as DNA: TGTGCCAGTAGCCCCGGGACAGCTCACACTGAAGCTTTCTTT.

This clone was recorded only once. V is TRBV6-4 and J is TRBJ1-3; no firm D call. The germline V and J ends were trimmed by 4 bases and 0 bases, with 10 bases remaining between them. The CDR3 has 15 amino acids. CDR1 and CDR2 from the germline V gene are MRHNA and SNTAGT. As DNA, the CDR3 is TGTGCCAGCAGTGTTGGGCAACACTCTGGAAACACCATATATTTT. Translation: CASSVGQHSGNTIYF.

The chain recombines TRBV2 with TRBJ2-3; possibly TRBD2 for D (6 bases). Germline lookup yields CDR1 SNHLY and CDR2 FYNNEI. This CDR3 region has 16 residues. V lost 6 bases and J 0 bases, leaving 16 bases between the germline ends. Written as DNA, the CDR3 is TGTGCCAGCAGACCCGGGACTTCCCCGAGCACAGATACGCAGTATTTT. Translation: CASRPGTSPSTDTQYF.

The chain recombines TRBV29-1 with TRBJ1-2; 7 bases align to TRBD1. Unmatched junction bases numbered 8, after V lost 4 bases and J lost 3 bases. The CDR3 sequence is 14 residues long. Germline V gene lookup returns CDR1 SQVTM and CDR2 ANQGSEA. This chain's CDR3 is CSVGGGGGDYGYTF. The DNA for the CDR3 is TGCAGCGTTGGGGGAGGAGGGGGCGACTATGGCTACACCTTC.

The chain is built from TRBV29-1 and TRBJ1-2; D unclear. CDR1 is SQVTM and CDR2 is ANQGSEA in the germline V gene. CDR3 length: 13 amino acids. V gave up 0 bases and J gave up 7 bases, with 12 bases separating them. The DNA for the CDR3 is TGCAGCGTTGAAGATATAACACAAGTTGGCTACACCTTC. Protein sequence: CSVEDITQVGYTF.

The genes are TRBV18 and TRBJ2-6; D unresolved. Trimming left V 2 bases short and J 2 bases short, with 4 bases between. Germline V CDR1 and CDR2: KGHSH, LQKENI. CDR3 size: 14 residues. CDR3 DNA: TGTGCCAGCTCACCATTAGCTGGGGCCAACGTCCTGACTTTC. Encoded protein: CASSPLAGANVLTF.

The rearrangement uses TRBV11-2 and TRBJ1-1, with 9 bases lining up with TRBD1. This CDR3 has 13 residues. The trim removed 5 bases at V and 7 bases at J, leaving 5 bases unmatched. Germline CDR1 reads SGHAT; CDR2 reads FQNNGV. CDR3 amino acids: CASSPRTGVEAFF. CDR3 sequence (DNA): TGTGCCAGCAGCCCGCGGACAGGGGTTGAAGCTTTCTTT.

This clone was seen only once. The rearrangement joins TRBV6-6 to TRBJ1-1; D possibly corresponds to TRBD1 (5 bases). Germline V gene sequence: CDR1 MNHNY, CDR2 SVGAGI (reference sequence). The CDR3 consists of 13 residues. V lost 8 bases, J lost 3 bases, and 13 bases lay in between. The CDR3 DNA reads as TGTGCCAGCGGGTCCAGGGCTTACACTGAAGCTTTCTTT. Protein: CASGSRAYTEAFF.